Following are 4 T cell receptor beta chains from one sample sequenced in a study of T cells in Graves' hyperthyroidism and ophthalmopathy. Amplified TCR beta CDR3 regions derived from RNA transcripts. First-round RT-PCR with HTBI primers amplified the TCR CDR3 region. TCRdb processed the multiplex PCR reads anew with MiXCR; each CDR3 protein has one entry. This sample has a few hundred thousand distinct CDR3 sequences; around 19% occur once, and the top ten carry around two fifths. The sample comprised blood. The source of these receptors is a man aged 35 to 55 with Graves' hyperthyroidism.

The sample holds many counts of this clonotype. The chain links TRBV5-1 to TRBJ2-1; 11 positions match TRBD2. The CDR3 totals 17 residues. V dropped 1 base and J dropped 9; count of bases not matched to a gene: 12. Germline lookup yields CDR1 SGHRS and CDR2 YFSETQ. The DNA of the CDR3 is TGCGCCAGCAGCTTGTTTAGCGGGGGGGCAGGGTTTGGTGAGCAGTTCTTC. Its translation is CASSLFSGGAGFGEQFF. The whole variable domain, filled in from reference TRBV5-1 and TRBJ2-1, reads KAGVTQTPRYLIKTRGQQVTLSCSPISGHRSVSWYQQTPGQGLQFLFEYFSETQRNKGNFPGRFSGRQFSNSRSEMNVSTLELGDSALYLCASSLFSGGAGFGEQFFGPGTRLTVL.

This clonotype was seen many times. This chain uses TRBV5-1 with TRBJ1-5, with 9 bases lining up with TRBD1. The CDR3 contains 14 residues. V gave up 4 bases and J gave up 6 bases; unmatched junction bases: 5. The germline V gene encodes CDR1 SGHRS and CDR2 YFSETQ. The CDR3 sequence is CASSTGTGSQPQHF. CDR3 nucleotides: TGCGCCAGCAGCACCGGGACAGGGAGTCAGCCCCAGCATTTT.

The chain recombines TRBV9 with TRBJ2-3; no clear D gene. With 4 bases removed from V and 0 bases from J, the gap between germline ends came to 9 bases. This CDR3 is 14 amino acids long. Germline lookup yields CDR1 SGDLS and CDR2 YYNGEE. The CDR3 sequence is CASSPVDSTDTQYF. The CDR3 DNA reads TGTGCCAGCAGCCCGGTGGATAGCACAGATACGCAGTATTTT.

This clonotype was observed many times. This chain uses TRBV6-2 or TRBV6-3 with TRBJ2-1; TRBD1 is a possible D gene (5 bases). The CDR3 spans 16 residues. The germline gives CDR1 MNHEY, CDR2 SVGEGT. The V end was cut by 0 bases, the J end by 2 bases, with 11 bases between. DNA for the CDR3: TGTGCCAGCAGTTACTCGAAAGGGGCTACCTACAATGAGCAGTTCTTC. The encoded protein is CASSYSKGATYNEQFF.